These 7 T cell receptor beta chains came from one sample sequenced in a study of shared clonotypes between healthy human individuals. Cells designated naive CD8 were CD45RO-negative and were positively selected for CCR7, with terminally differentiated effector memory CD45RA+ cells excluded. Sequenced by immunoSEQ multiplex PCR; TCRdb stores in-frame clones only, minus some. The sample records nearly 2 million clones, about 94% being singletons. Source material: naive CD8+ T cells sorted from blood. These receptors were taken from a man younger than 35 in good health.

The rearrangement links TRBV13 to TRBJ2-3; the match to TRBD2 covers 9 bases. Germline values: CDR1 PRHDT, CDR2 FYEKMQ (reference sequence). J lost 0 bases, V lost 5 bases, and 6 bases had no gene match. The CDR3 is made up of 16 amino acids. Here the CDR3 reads CASSPKRGASTDTQYF. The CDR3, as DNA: TGTGCCAGCAGCCCCAAGCGGGGGGCTAGCACAGATACGCAGTATTTT.

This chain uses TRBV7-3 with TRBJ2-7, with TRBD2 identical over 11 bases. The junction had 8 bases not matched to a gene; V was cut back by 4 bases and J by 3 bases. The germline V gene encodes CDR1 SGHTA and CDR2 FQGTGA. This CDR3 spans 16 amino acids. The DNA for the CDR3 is TGTGCCAGCAGCTCGGACCGAACTAGCGGGGGCTACGAGCAGTACTTC. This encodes CASSSDRTSGGYEQYF.

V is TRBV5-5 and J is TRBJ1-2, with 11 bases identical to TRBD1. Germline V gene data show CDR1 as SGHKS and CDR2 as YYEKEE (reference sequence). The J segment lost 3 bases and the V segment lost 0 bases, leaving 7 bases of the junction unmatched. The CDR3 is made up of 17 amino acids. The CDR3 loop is CASSLGTGGPLYYGYTF. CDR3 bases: TGTGCCAGCAGCTTGGGGACAGGGGGCCCCTTGTACTATGGCTACACCTTC.

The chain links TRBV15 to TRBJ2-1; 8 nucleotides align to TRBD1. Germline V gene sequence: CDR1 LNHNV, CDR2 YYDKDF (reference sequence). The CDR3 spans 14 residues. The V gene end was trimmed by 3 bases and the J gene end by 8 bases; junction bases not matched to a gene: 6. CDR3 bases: TGTGCCACCAGCAGTTTCAGGGGGCTGGATGAGCAGTTCTTC. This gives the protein CATSSFRGLDEQFF.

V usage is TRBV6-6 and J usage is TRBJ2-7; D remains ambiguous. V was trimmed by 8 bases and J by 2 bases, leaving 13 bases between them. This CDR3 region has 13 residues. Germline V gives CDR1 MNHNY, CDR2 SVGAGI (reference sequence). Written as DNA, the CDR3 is TGTGCCAGCTCCCCCGGGCCTACCTACGAGCAGTACTTC. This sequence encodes CASSPGPTYEQYF.

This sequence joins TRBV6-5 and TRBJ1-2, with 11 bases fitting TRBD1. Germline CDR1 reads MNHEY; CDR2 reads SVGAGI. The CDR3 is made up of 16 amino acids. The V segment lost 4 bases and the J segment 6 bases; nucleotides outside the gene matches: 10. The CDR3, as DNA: TGTGCCAGCAGTTCGTTTGGTGGACAGGGGGCGGATGGCTACACCTTC. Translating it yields CASSSFGGQGADGYTF.

CDR3 sequence (DNA): TGTGCCAGCAGTCTGCCGGGGACTTACAATGAGCAGTTCTTC. Encoded protein: CASSLPGTYNEQFF. The chain couples TRBV25-1 to TRBJ2-1; tentative D call: TRBD2 (6 bases). The CDR3 extends over 14 amino acids. Germline V gene lookup returns CDR1 MGHDK and CDR2 SYGVNS. Trimming removed 5 bases at V and 4 bases at J, with 12 bases between.